This entry concerns a single TCR beta chain. Its antigen is still unknown. J was trimmed by 6 bases and V by 6 bases; bases with no gene match: 18. This CDR3 region has 17 residues. Germline V gives CDR1 MDHEN, CDR2 SYDVKM. The sample originates from a study of siplizumab effects on memory and regulatory T cells. TCRdb keeps only in-frame clones here, not all; method: immunoSEQ multiplex PCR. The sample lists over 100,000 clones; 92% were seen once. Study-level findings and limits: Where siplizumab was present, mappable alloreactive CD4+ clones averaged approximately 73% Treg-derived, compared with approximately 25% in controls. Memory T cells appeared less diverse than naive cells, which seemed to contribute substantially to alloresponse. Under siplizumab, alloreactive sequences traced to unstimulated CD4+ memory cells were significantly reduced.

This sequence originates from a human donor in good health. Input material: Tregs sorted from blood. The rearrangement links TRBV28 to TRBJ1-2; 8 bases fit TRBD1. CDR3: CASRPHSMMQGAHGYTF. For the CDR3, the DNA is TGTGCCAGCAGACCCCATTCTATGATGCAGGGGGCGCATGGCTACACCTTC.